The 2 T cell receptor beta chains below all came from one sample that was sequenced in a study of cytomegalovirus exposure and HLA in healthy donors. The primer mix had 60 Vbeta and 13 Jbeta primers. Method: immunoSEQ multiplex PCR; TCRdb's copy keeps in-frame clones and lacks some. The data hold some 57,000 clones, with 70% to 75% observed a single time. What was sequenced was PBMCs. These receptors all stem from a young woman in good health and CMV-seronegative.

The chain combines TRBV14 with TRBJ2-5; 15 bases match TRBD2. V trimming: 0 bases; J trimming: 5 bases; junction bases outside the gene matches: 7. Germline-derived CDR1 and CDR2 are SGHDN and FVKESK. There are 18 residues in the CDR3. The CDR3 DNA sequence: TGTGCCAGCAGCCAAGATAAACCGGGACTAGCGGGAGGCGAGACCCAGTACTTC. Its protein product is CASSQDKPGLAGGETQYF.

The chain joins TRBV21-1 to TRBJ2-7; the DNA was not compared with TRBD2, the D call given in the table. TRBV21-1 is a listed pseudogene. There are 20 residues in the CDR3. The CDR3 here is CASSKSGRGRSFGGLYEQYV. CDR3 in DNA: TGTGCCAGCAGCAAATCCGGGAGGGGGCGAAGCTTCGGAGGGCTATACGAGCAGTACGTC.